Listed here are 5 T cell receptor beta chains from one sample, sequenced in a study of blood T cell repertoires in COVID-19. Generated by immunoSEQ multiplex PCR, the TCRdb table keeps only in-frame clones and is missing some. The table records fewer than 250,000 clones, 83% of them present only once. Specimen: PBMCs or T cells enriched from blood (not recorded which). Source of these receptors: a middle-aged woman who had been exposed to COVID-19.

V gene TRBV5-4 combines with J gene TRBJ2-7; 11 bases match TRBD2. The CDR3 is made up of 16 amino acids. The V gene end was trimmed by 4 bases and the J gene end by 2 bases; junction bases not matched to a gene: 8. The germline gives CDR1 SGHNT, CDR2 YYREEE (reference sequence). Here the CDR3 DNA reads TGTGCCAGCAGCCCCGGGCTAGCGGGGGGCACCTACGAGCAGTACTTC. It codes for CASSPGLAGGTYEQYF.

This chain connects TRBV4-1 to TRBJ1-2; 7 bases are a match to TRBD1. The V segment lost 2 bases and the J segment 8 bases; nucleotides outside the gene matches: 11. Per germline, CDR1 MGHRA and CDR2 YSYEKL. CDR3 size: 15 residues. The CDR3 coding sequence is TGCGCCAGCAGCCAAACCGGGACAGCCTCTTGGGGCTACACCTTC. Amino acid sequence: CASSQTGTASWGYTF.

The J gene is TRBJ1-1, the V gene TRBV11-3; perhaps TRBD1 as D (5 bases). Germline-derived CDR1 and CDR2 are SGHNT and YENEEA. V lost 5 bases to trimming and J lost 7 bases, with 11 bases between them. The CDR3 consists of 12 residues. This chain's CDR3 is CASSPGQGEAFF. CDR3 DNA sequence: TGTGCCAGCAGCCCCGGCCAGGGTGAAGCTTTCTTT. Full variable domain (outside the CDR3, taken from reference TRBV11-3 and TRBJ1-1): EAGVVQSPRYKIIEKKQPVAFWCNPISGHNTLYWYLQNLGQGPELLIRYENEEAVDDSQLPKDRFSAERLKGVDSTLKIQPAELGDSAVYLCASSPGQGEAFFGQGTRLTVV.

Points on this clone: The identical CDR3 is also encoded by other nucleotide sequences in the sample. The V call is TRBV19, the J call TRBJ1-1; D may be TRBD1 (5 bases). The CDR3 loop spans 15 amino acids. V was trimmed by 1 base and J by 0 bases, leaving 9 bases between them. The germline CDR1 and CDR2 sequences are LNHDA and SQIVND (reference sequence). The CDR3 bases are TGTGCCAGTAGTATAGTTACAGGTTTGAACACTGAAGCTTTCTTT. Its protein is CASSIVTGLNTEAFF.

This clone was recorded at least ten times. The chain links TRBV19 to TRBJ1-5; no reliable D call. The V gene's germline CDR1 is LNHDA and CDR2 SQIVND (reference sequence). V was trimmed by 7 bases and J by 9 bases, leaving 22 bases between them. This CDR3 spans 15 amino acids. Written as DNA, the CDR3 is TGTGCCAGTAAAAAGAAGGGTGCGGAGGTATGGCCCCAGCATTTT. It specifies CASKKKGAEVWPQHF.